These 21 T cell receptor beta chains were sequenced from one sample in a study of technical replicates of blood from four donors. Clones were sequenced by immunoSEQ multiplex PCR, and TCRdb holds only the in-frame ones, with some missing. There are 45,000 to 65,000 clones in the sample; 90% to 95% occur only once, and roughly 3.1% lies in the top ten. Material: PBMCs. Every receptor here comes from a human donor in good health. Some clones in this sample may be carry-over from other donors' samples.

The rearrangement joins TRBV5-6 to TRBJ1-2; 7 nucleotides agree with TRBD1. Germline assignment: CDR1 SGHDT and CDR2 YYEEEE. V shed 1 base and J 4 bases; nucleotides not matched to a gene: 4. This CDR3 spans 14 amino acids. Here the CDR3 DNA reads TGTGCCAGCAGCTTGCGGACAGGACTCTATGGCTACACCTTC. It is translated as CASSLRTGLYGYTF.

V usage is TRBV28 and J usage is TRBJ1-5, with 9 bases matching TRBD1. V trimming: 7 bases; J trimming: 11 bases; junction bases outside the gene matches: 9. Germline CDR1 and CDR2: MDHEN and SYDVKM. The length of the CDR3 is 13 residues. In nucleotides, the CDR3 is TGTGCCAGCAAGGGACAGGGAGGAAGGACCCAGCATTTT. Translated: CASKGQGGRTQHF. Combining the CDR3 with reference TRBV28 and TRBJ1-5 gives the whole variable domain DVKVTQSSRYLVKRTGEKVFLECVQDMDHENMFWYRQDPGLGLRLIYFSYDVKMKEKGDIPEGYSVSREKKERFSLILESASTNQTSMYLCASKGQGGRTQHFGDGTRLSIL.

This clone was recorded a few times. The chain links TRBV7-9 to TRBJ1-4; no firm D call. V lost 5 bases, J lost 8 bases, and 12 bases lay in between. CDR1 is SEHNR and CDR2 is FQNEAQ in the germline V gene (reference sequence). This CDR3 has 13 residues. In DNA form, the CDR3 reads TGTGCCAGCAGCGCGAGGTACGGGGAAAAACTGTTTTTT. It translates to CASSARYGEKLFF.

CDR3 sequence: CASSLGLALEQFF. CDR3 coding DNA: TGTGCCAGCTCGCTGGGTCTAGCGCTTGAGCAGTTCTTC. The chain recombines TRBV6-1 with TRBJ2-1; D is possibly TRBD2 (6 bases). Trimming shortened V by 8 bases and J by 9 bases, and 17 bases separated the two germline ends. The length of the CDR3 is 13 residues. Germline V CDR1 and CDR2: MNHNS, SASEGT.

This clone was detected once. The gene calls are TRBV4-1 and TRBJ1-2; the D gene is possibly TRBD1 (6 bases). The CDR3 length is 15 residues. The germline CDR1 and CDR2 sequences are MGHRA and YSYEKL. V lost 0 bases to trimming and J lost 5 bases, with 13 bases between them. Here the CDR3 reads CASSQDRAGVYGYTF. The CDR3 DNA reads as TGCGCCAGCAGCCAAGATAGGGCAGGGGTTTATGGCTACACCTTC.

DNA of the CDR3: TGTGCCAGCAGCTTAGCCCCCGAGGACTTTAGAGGCTACACCTTC. Encoded protein: CASSLAPEDFRGYTF. This chain joins TRBV11-2 and TRBJ1-2, with D unclear. Deletions cut 1 base from V and 8 bases from J, with 17 bases between. This CDR3 has 15 amino acids. Per the germline V gene, CDR1 is SGHAT and CDR2 is FQNNGV.

This rearrangement joins TRBV6-1 to TRBJ1-5, with 10 bases aligning to TRBD1. CDR3 length: 14 amino acids. Germline lookup yields CDR1 MNHNS and CDR2 SASEGT. Trimming removed 10 bases from V and 7 bases from J; junction bases left unmatched: 10. CDR3 in amino acids: CATRGTGERQPQHF. The DNA of the CDR3 is TGTGCCACCAGGGGGACAGGGGAAAGGCAGCCCCAGCATTTT.

In this sample, this clone turned up once. The rearrangement joins TRBV21-1 to TRBJ1-2; the D call TRBD1 from the table was never checked on the DNA. TRBV21-1 is termed a pseudogene. The CDR3 consists of 18 residues. The chain's CDR3 is CASSKEDPRQGAGYGYTF. CDR3 DNA sequence: TGTGCCAGCAGCAAAGAAGATCCGCGTCAGGGGGCTGGCTATGGCTACACCTTC.

V is TRBV6-1 and J is TRBJ2-6; 8 bases are shared with TRBD1. Germline lookup yields CDR1 MNHNS and CDR2 SASEGT. V shed 4 bases and J 4 bases; nucleotides not matched to a gene: 6. This CDR3 is 16 amino acids long. CDR3 coding DNA: TGTGCCAGCAGTGCAAGACAGGGGACAGGGGCCAACGTCCTGACTTTC. Amino acid sequence: CASSARQGTGANVLTF.

This rearrangement joins TRBV6-1 to TRBJ2-7; 7 positions agree with TRBD2. Per germline, CDR1 MNHNS and CDR2 SASEGT. Losses at the gene ends were 6 bases for V and 6 bases for J; bases not matched to a gene: 5. CDR3 length: 12 residues. CDR3 in amino acids: CASSPGGREQYF. CDR3 DNA sequence: TGTGCCAGCAGCCCGGGGGGACGCGAGCAGTACTTC.

V and J are TRBV5-4 and TRBJ1-1, with 11 bases matching TRBD1. The CDR3 is made up of 14 amino acids. Germline values: CDR1 SGHNT, CDR2 YYREEE (reference sequence). V lost 5 bases to trimming and J lost 4 bases; unmatched junction nucleotides: 4. CDR3 residues: CASSLGTGGTEAFF. DNA of the CDR3: TGTGCCAGCAGTTTAGGGACAGGGGGCACTGAAGCTTTCTTT. Full variable domain (missing parts from reference TRBV5-4 and TRBJ1-1): ETGVTQSPTHLIKTRGQQVTLRCSSQSGHNTVSWYQQALGQGPQFIFQYYREEENGRGNFPPRFSGLQFPNYSSELNVNALELDDSALYLCASSLGTGGTEAFFGQGTRLTVV.

The gene calls are TRBV7-8 and TRBJ2-2, with D possibly TRBD2 on 6 matching bases. The CDR3 extends over 15 amino acids. Germline-derived CDR1 and CDR2 are SGHVS and FQNEAQ. V gave up 6 bases and J gave up 6 bases, with 17 bases separating them. The CDR3 region is CASRGSGGVAGELFF. The CDR3, as DNA: TGTGCCAGCAGGGGAAGCGGAGGGGTGGCCGGGGAGCTGTTTTTT.

V is TRBV7-9 and J is TRBJ1-2; 7 bases agree with TRBD1. This CDR3 region has 15 residues. Looked up from germline, CDR1 is SEHNR and CDR2 is FQNEAQ (reference sequence). The V segment lost 5 bases and the J segment 5 bases; nucleotides outside the gene matches: 11. The CDR3 loop is CASSASDRDLYGYTF. As DNA, the CDR3 is TGTGCCAGCAGCGCGAGCGACAGGGATTTGTATGGCTACACCTTC.

This chain connects TRBV6-1 to TRBJ1-1; 8 bases match TRBD1. Germline assignment: CDR1 MNHNS and CDR2 SASEGT. The length of the CDR3 is 14 residues. Losses at the gene ends were 7 bases for V and 3 bases for J; bases not matched to a gene: 7. The CDR3 DNA follows: TGTGCCAGCATTACGGACAGGGCCGACACTGAAGCTTTCTTT. Its protein product is CASITDRADTEAFF.

The V and J genes are TRBV29-1 and TRBJ1-2; 9 positions match TRBD1. This CDR3 is 13 amino acids long. J gave up 8 bases and V 5 bases, and 9 bases lay outside the gene matches. Germline lookup yields CDR1 SQVTM and CDR2 ANQGSEA. CDR3 nucleotides: TGCAGCGTTTCGGGACAGGGTAGTGGGGGCTACACCTTC. Its protein product is CSVSGQGSGGYTF.

The chain uses TRBV18 and TRBJ2-2, with D hard to call. The CDR3 is 15 amino acids. V lost 3 bases, J lost 4 bases, and 12 bases lay in between. Germline CDR1 is KGHSH and CDR2 is LQKENI. CDR3 sequence reads: CASSPMSQITGELFF. The CDR3 DNA sequence: TGTGCCAGCTCACCTATGTCACAGATCACCGGGGAGCTGTTTTTT.

The chain couples TRBV6-5 to TRBJ1-2; maybe TRBD1 (5 bases). This CDR3 is 14 amino acids long. Germline loops: CDR1 MNHEY, CDR2 SVGAGI. Trimming cost V 9 bases and J 5 bases, with 19 bases left between them. DNA of the CDR3: TGTGCCAGTCTACGTAGTTACGGGGGGTATGGCTACACCTTC. Protein: CASLRSYGGYGYTF.

This chain uses TRBV7-2 with TRBJ1-3; D is perhaps TRBD1 (6 bases). Per the germline V gene, CDR1 is SGHTA and CDR2 is FQGNSA. This CDR3 is 15 amino acids long. V was clipped by 1 base and J by 4 bases, with 11 bases between them. CDR3 DNA: TGTGCCAGCAGCTTAGACAGGGTTCGAGGAAACACCATATATTTT. This codes for CASSLDRVRGNTIYF.

V gene TRBV7-2 combines with J gene TRBJ2-3; D is possibly TRBD2 (6 bases). The V end was cut by 5 bases, the J end by 0 bases, with 9 bases between. CDR3 size: 14 residues. Germline V gene data show CDR1 as SGHTA and CDR2 as FQGNSA. The CDR3 bases are TGTGCCAGCAGCCCCGGGACTAGCACAGATACGCAGTATTTT. The encoded protein is CASSPGTSTDTQYF.

The chain is built from TRBV11-3 and TRBJ2-5, with 13 bases matching TRBD2. Germline values: CDR1 SGHNT, CDR2 YENEEA. Germline trimming cut 3 bases from V and 4 bases from J; bases unmatched to any gene: 2. The CDR3 runs 15 residues. CDR3 sequence reads: CASSFGTSGVETQYF. The CDR3 nucleotides are TGTGCCAGCAGCTTCGGGACTAGCGGGGTAGAGACCCAGTACTTC.

The gene calls are TRBV15 and TRBJ1-4; 10 positions agree with TRBD1. J was trimmed by 4 bases and V by 4 bases; bases with no gene match: 6. CDR1 is LNHNV and CDR2 is YYDKDF in the germline V gene (reference sequence). This CDR3 has 16 amino acids. This chain's CDR3 is CATSKTGTGVNEKLFF. The CDR3 nucleotides read TGTGCCACCAGCAAAACCGGGACAGGGGTTAATGAAAAACTGTTTTTT.